This paragraph covers one T cell receptor beta chain sequence. The CDR3 loop spans 16 amino acids. The V gene's germline CDR1 is MNHEY and CDR2 SVGAGI. V shed 5 bases, J shed 3 bases, and the junction held 9 bases outside the gene matches. Sample time point: patch test 1, 2 weeks after DPC sensitization. This sample's treatment: therapeutic diphenylcyclopropenone sensitization with weekly scalp DPC. As the library was built, unique molecular identifiers were attached to individual cDNA molecules. Each CDR3 protein gets one entry after TCRdb re-called the RACE reads with MiXCR. This table has some 180,000 distinct CDR3 sequences, around 20% appearing once. The sample is drawn from a study of human T cells and chemical hapten exposure.

The material sequenced was whole blood, taken in connection with sensitization to the hapten diphenylcyclopropenone (DPC). This clonotype was sampled from a woman aged 45-60 years with alopecia areata. Some clones in this sample may be carry-over from other donors' samples. The chain combines TRBV6-5 with TRBJ1-1, with TRBD1 matching over 10 bases. The CDR3 DNA reads TGTGCCAGCAGTCTCCGGGACAGGGGCGAGGACACTGAAGCTTTCTTT. This codes for CASSLRDRGEDTEAFF.